This T cell receptor (beta chain) was found in a study of shared clonotypes between healthy human individuals. About the study: For every donor, three CD4 naive, three CD4 memory, two CD8 naive and one CD8 memory plates were used.

The repertoire was sequenced with immunoSEQ multiplex PCR; TCRdb's copy has only in-frame clones and lacks some. Of about 670,000 clones detected, about two thirds appear once; the ten largest clones hold about 1.7%. There are a few counts of this clone. Its antigen remains unidentified. The germline V gene has CDR1 GTSNPN and CDR2 SVGIG (reference sequence). The V gene end was trimmed by 4 bases and the J gene end by 4 bases; junction bases not matched to a gene: 20. The length of the CDR3 is 18 residues. Study results and limitations: Even with large depth, rarefaction showed that sorted-subset sequencing was incomplete. Relative to clonotypes present in all four donors, those not shared had lower generation probabilities. Researchers sampled blood only, noting tissue repertoires likely differ.

The rearrangement links TRBV30 to TRBJ1-2, with 8 nucleotides matching TRBD1. The sequence was obtained from a woman aged 30 to 39 in good health. Sequences were obtained from memory CD4+ T cells sorted from blood. Subset here: CD45RA-negative fraction. The CDR3 sequence: CAWIGSSAGGALGYGYTF. The CDR3 DNA reads as TGTGCCTGGATAGGGAGCTCGGCAGGGGGCGCTTTGGGCTATGGCTACACCTTC.